The sequence of this TCR beta chain was determined in a study of technical replicates of blood from a handful of donors. Assay used: immunoSEQ multiplex PCR; TCRdb lists only in-frame clones, some missing. The table records approximately 50,000 clones, around 84% of them present only once. Germline values: CDR1 GTSNPN, CDR2 SVGIG (reference sequence). The V and J ends lost 6 bases and 1 base respectively, with 15 bases between them. The CDR3 length is 14 residues. V is TRBV30 and J is TRBJ1-1; D remains unclear. What was sequenced was PBMCs. This receptor was taken from a human donor in good health. Some clones in this sample may be carry-over from other donors' samples. This chain's CDR3 is CACPTWAGNTEAFF. In DNA, the CDR3 is TGTGCCTGCCCCACGTGGGCAGGGAACACTGAAGCTTTCTTT.